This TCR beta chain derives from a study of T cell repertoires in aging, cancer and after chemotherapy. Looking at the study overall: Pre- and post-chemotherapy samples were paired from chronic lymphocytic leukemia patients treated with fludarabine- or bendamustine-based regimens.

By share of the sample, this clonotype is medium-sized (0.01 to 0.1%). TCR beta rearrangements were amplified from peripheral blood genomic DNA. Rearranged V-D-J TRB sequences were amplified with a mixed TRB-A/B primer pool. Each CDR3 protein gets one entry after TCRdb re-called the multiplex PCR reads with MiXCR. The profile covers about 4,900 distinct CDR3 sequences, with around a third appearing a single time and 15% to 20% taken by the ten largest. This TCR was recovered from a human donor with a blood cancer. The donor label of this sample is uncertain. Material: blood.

This chain's CDR3 is CAISEVGGAYNEQFF. CDR3 DNA: TGTGCCATCAGTGAGGTCGGGGGGGCTTACAATGAGCAGTTCTTC. The rearrangement joins TRBV10-3 to TRBJ2-1; TRBD2 aligns across 8 bases. Germline V CDR1 and CDR2: ENHRY, SYGVKD. CDR3 length: 15 residues. The J segment lost 4 bases and the V segment lost 2 bases, leaving 4 bases of the junction unmatched.